The 8 T cell receptor beta chains below were found in one sample sequenced in a study of sequential checkpoint blockade in melanoma. Using immunoSEQ multiplex PCR, the repertoire was profiled, and TCRdb retains in-frame clones only, with some absent. The sample contains 10,000 to 15,000 clones, 61% of which appear only once. Treatment meaning: randomized to nivolumab then ipilimumab (arm A) or the reverse (arm B). Sequencing used CD8+ T cells sorted from blood (inferred from file names), obtained from a patient given nivolumab and ipilimumab in sequence. The receptors come from a human donor with melanoma.

The CDR3 loop reads CASSWTGKRGYEQYF. The DNA of the CDR3 is TGTGCCAGCAGCTGGACAGGGAAGCGTGGCTACGAGCAGTACTTC. The chain combines TRBV7-9 with TRBJ2-7, with 8 bases identical to TRBD1. The CDR3 extends over 15 amino acids. V was clipped by 4 bases and J by 3 bases; unmatched bases: 8. CDR1 and CDR2 from the germline V gene are SEHNR and FQNEAQ (reference sequence).

The CDR3, as DNA: TGTGCCAGCAGCTTCCTAGCGGGGGGGCCAGGGGAGCAGTACTTC. It translates to CASSFLAGGPGEQYF. The chain couples TRBV5-4 to TRBJ2-7, with 12 bases identical to TRBD2. The length of the CDR3 is 15 residues. Germline V gives CDR1 SGHNT, CDR2 YYREEE (reference sequence). V lost 2 bases, J lost 7 bases, and 7 bases stayed unmatched.

The CDR3 region is CASSVDLTGNTEAFF. Here the CDR3 DNA reads TGTGCCAGCAGCGTAGACCTTACAGGGAACACTGAAGCTTTCTTT. The chain links TRBV9 to TRBJ1-1, with a weak D call TRBD1 (5 bases). Trimming removed 0 bases at V and 1 base at J, with 10 bases between. The CDR3 has 15 amino acids. Looked up from germline, CDR1 is SGDLS and CDR2 is YYNGEE.

This sequence joins TRBV2 and TRBJ2-5; TRBD2 matches at 9 bases. The J call is uncertain, as TRBJ2-7 better fits the DNA end. The CDR3 is made up of 14 amino acids. Germline-derived CDR1 and CDR2 are SNHLY and FYNNEI. CDR3 protein: CASKELAGSYEQYF. The DNA for the CDR3 is TGTGCCAGCAAAGAACTAGCGGGTTCCTACGAGCAGTACTTC.

The chain uses TRBV7-9 and TRBJ2-5, with 7 positions matching TRBD2. Germline V gene lookup returns CDR1 SEHNR and CDR2 FQNEAQ (reference sequence). The junction had 14 bases not matched to a gene; V was cut back by 5 bases and J by 5 bases. The CDR3 is made up of 16 amino acids. This CDR3 is CASSPGGGAGYETQYF. DNA of the CDR3: TGTGCCAGCAGCCCTGGTGGAGGAGCGGGGTACGAGACCCAGTACTTC.

The chain is built from TRBV7-2 and TRBJ1-5, with a tentative D call TRBD1 (6 bases). Per germline, CDR1 SGHTA and CDR2 FQGNSA. The CDR3 consists of 14 residues. Trimming shortened V by 6 bases and J by 5 bases, and 14 bases separated the two germline ends. CDR3 in amino acids: CASRLLGAYQPQHF. The DNA for the CDR3 is TGTGCCAGCAGACTCCTGGGGGCCTATCAGCCCCAGCATTTT.

The CDR3 DNA reads TGTGCCAGTAGTATAGTTGCAGGGGACTACGAGCAGTACTTC. Its protein product is CASSIVAGDYEQYF. V is TRBV19 and J is TRBJ2-7; possible D gene TRBD1, 6 bases. V gave up 1 base and J gave up 3 bases, with 10 bases separating them. This CDR3 has 14 amino acids. CDR1 LNHDA and CDR2 SQIVND come from the germline V gene (reference sequence).

V gene TRBV5-3 combines with J gene TRBJ2-7, with D possibly matching TRBD1 (7 bases). TRBV5-3 is designated an ORF whose function remains uncertain. This CDR3 spans 13 amino acids. Trimming pared 8 bases from V and 3 bases from J, leaving 15 bases between. The CDR3 nucleotides are TGTGCCAGCATCCCGGGGGACAGCTACGAGCAGTACTTC. As protein: CASIPGDSYEQYF.